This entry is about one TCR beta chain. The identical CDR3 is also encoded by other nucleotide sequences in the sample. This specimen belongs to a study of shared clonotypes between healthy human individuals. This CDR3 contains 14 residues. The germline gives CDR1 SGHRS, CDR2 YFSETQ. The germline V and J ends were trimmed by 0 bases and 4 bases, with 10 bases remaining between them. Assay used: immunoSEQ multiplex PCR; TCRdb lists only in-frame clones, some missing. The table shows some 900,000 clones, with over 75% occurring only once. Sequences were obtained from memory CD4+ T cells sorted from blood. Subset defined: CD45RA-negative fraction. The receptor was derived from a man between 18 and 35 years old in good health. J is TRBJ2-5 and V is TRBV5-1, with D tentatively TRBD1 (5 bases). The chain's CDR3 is CASSLGTGVETQYF. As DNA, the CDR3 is TGCGCCAGCAGCTTGGGCACAGGTGTAGAGACCCAGTACTTC.